The sequence of this TCR beta chain was determined in a study of Graves' ophthalmopathy and Graves' hyperthyroidism. Overall study results and limits: Ophthalmopathy was separated from stable hyperthyroidism by a 13-signature model with roughly 91% sensitivity and 75% to 83% specificity.

The authors amplified TCR beta CDR3 regions, and they did so from RNA transcripts for repertoire sequencing. The workflow started with a first-round RT-PCR run with HTBI primers and then moved on to a second-round multiplex PCR. TCRdb recomputed calls from the multiplex PCR reads with MiXCR, one row per CDR3 protein. The repertoire has around 470,000 distinct CDR3 sequences, 14% of them found once; the top ten carry over 8%. The table lists this clonotype with many counts. The target antigen is unknown. The CDR3 sequence is 15 residues long. The V end was cut by 6 bases, the J end by 9 bases, with 18 bases between.

The specimen sequenced was blood. The TCR originated in a woman aged 25 to 45 with Graves' ophthalmopathy. The chain combines TRBV12-3 or TRBV12-4 with TRBJ1-6, with a tentative D call TRBD1 (5 bases). This CDR3 reads CASSLGRVQGSPLHF. CDR3 nucleotide sequence: TGTGCCAGCAGCTTGGGACGGGTCCAGGGTTCACCCCTCCACTTT.